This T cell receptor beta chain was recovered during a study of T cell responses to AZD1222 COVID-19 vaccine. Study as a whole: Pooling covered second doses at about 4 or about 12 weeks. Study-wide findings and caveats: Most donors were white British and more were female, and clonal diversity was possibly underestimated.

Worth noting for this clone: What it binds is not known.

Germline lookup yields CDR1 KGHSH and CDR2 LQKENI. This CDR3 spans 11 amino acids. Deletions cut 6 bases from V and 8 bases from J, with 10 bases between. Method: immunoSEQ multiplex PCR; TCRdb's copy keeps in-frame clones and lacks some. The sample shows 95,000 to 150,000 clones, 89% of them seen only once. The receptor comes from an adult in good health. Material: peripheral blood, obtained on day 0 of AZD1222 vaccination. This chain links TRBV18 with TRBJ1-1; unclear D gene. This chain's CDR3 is CASSLRDEAFF. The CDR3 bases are TGTGCCAGCTCCCTTCGAGACGAAGCTTTCTTT.